This passage covers 27 T cell receptor beta chains from one sample sequenced in a study of cytomegalovirus exposure and HLA in healthy donors. Amplification used 60 Vbeta primers and 13 Jbeta primers. Method: immunoSEQ multiplex PCR; TCRdb's copy keeps in-frame clones and lacks some. This sample has approximately 140,000 clones; roughly 84% occur once, and the top ten carry approximately 1.7%. The specimen sequenced was PBMCs. These receptor sequences come from a boy under 18 in good health and CMV-seronegative.

The gene calls are TRBV5-1 and TRBJ1-1; perhaps TRBD1 as D (5 bases). Between the trimmed V and J ends, which lost 4 bases and 3 bases, there was a span of 13 bases. This CDR3 comprises 14 residues. CDR1 is SGHRS, CDR2 YFSETQ, per germline. The CDR3 loop reads CASSLRGGDTEAFF. CDR3 coding DNA: TGCGCCAGCAGCCTGCGTGGGGGGGACACTGAAGCTTTCTTT.

The chain is built from TRBV9 and TRBJ1-2; 7 bases match TRBD1. Germline lookup yields CDR1 SGDLS and CDR2 YYNGEE. V shed 4 bases and J 6 bases; nucleotides not matched to a gene: 12. CDR3 length: 15 residues. This CDR3 reads CASSPLKGGAHGYTF. In DNA form, the CDR3 reads TGTGCCAGCAGCCCTCTAAAAGGGGGCGCACATGGCTACACCTTC.

The V and J genes are TRBV19 and TRBJ2-2; D may be TRBD2 (5 bases). The CDR3 length is 16 residues. Germline V lookup: CDR1 LNHDA, CDR2 SQIVND (reference sequence). V was cut by 4 bases and J by 3 bases, with 15 bases left in between. The DNA for the CDR3 is TGTGCCAGTAGTAGACGCGGCCAAGCGGACACCGGGGAGCTGTTTTTT. Its translation: CASSRRGQADTGELFF.

The sample holds one count of this clone. The J gene is TRBJ1-1, the V gene TRBV23-1; D remains ambiguous. TRBV23-1 belongs to the ORF category, with a function that is uncertain. The CDR3 totals 11 residues. V was shortened by 3 bases and J by 8 bases, with 7 bases between the two germline ends. CDR3 residues: CASSHRSEAFF. The CDR3 DNA sequence: TGCGCCAGCAGTCACCGGTCGGAAGCTTTCTTT.

This clone has only a few counts. The J gene is TRBJ2-3, the V gene TRBV27, with D hard to call. The V end lost 7 bases, the J end lost 0 bases, and 8 bases lay between the germline ends. Germline assignment: CDR1 MNHEY and CDR2 SMNVEV (reference sequence). This CDR3 contains 13 residues. The CDR3: CASTLASTDTQYF. CDR3 sequence (DNA): TGTGCCAGCACGTTAGCTAGCACAGATACGCAGTATTTT.

This chain connects TRBV5-4 to TRBJ1-6; D not resolved. The CDR3 is 17 amino acids. V was pared by 4 bases and J by 8 bases, with 22 bases between. Looked up from germline, CDR1 is SGHNT and CDR2 is YYREEE (reference sequence). CDR3 nucleotides: TGTGCCAGCAGCCCTGGGCTGACGGGGAGTGTCGATTCACCCCTCCACTTT. This gives the protein CASSPGLTGSVDSPLHF. Full variable domain (rest looked up from reference TRBV5-4 and TRBJ1-6): ETGVTQSPTHLIKTRGQQVTLRCSSQSGHNTVSWYQQALGQGPQFIFQYYREEENGRGNFPPRFSGLQFPNYSSELNVNALELDDSALYLCASSPGLTGSVDSPLHFGNGTRLTVT.

This rearrangement joins TRBV2 to TRBJ1-5; possible D gene TRBD1, 5 bases. The CDR3 is 13 amino acids. Germline V CDR1 and CDR2: SNHLY, FYNNEI. V gave up 7 bases and J gave up 4 bases, with 11 bases separating them. CDR3 in DNA: TGTGCCAGCAAAGTGACAGTTAATCAGCCCCAGCATTTT. Amino acid sequence: CASKVTVNQPQHF. The entire variable domain, with the rest obtained from reference TRBV2 and TRBJ1-5, is as follows: EPEVTQTPSHQVTQMGQEVILRCVPISNHLYFYWYRQILGQKVEFLVSFYNNEISEKSEIFDDQFSVERPDGSNFTLKIRSTKLEDSAMYFCASKVTVNQPQHFGDGTRLSIL.

CDR3 nucleotide sequence: TGTGCCAGCAGCCCCTGGGGACAGGGCAGTCAGCCCCAGCATTTT. It is translated as CASSPWGQGSQPQHF. The chain joins TRBV6-1 to TRBJ1-5, with 9 bases matching TRBD1. The CDR3 loop spans 15 amino acids. V was pared by 6 bases and J by 6 bases, with 9 bases of the junction left unmatched. Germline CDR1 is MNHNS and CDR2 is SASEGT.

V usage is TRBV5-1 and J usage is TRBJ2-1; 7 nucleotides line up with TRBD2. The CDR3 consists of 15 residues. J lost 3 bases, V lost 3 bases, and 6 bases had no gene match. The germline V gene has CDR1 SGHRS and CDR2 YFSETQ. Here the CDR3 DNA reads TGCGCCAGCAGCTCGGGGGGATTAAACTACAATGAGCAGTTCTTC. Translated, it gives CASSSGGLNYNEQFF.

The rearrangement joins TRBV2 to TRBJ2-1; 12 bases are shared with TRBD2. The CDR3 length is 14 residues. Trimming cost V 4 bases and J 10 bases; bases outside gene matches: 5. Germline-derived CDR1 and CDR2 are SNHLY and FYNNEI. CDR3 sequence (DNA): TGTGCCAGCAGTGGACTAGCGGGAGTACGGGAGCAGTTCTTC. It yields the protein CASSGLAGVREQFF.

The rearrangement uses TRBV7-2 and TRBJ2-3; 11 bases fit TRBD2. The CDR3 covers 15 residues. Germline CDR1 reads SGHTA; CDR2 reads FQGNSA. With V trimmed by 6 bases and J by 6 bases, 8 bases remained unmatched. The CDR3 DNA follows: TGTGCCAGCAGAAGGACTAGCGGGTACCCCGATACGCAGTATTTT. Protein: CASRRTSGYPDTQYF.

This clone appeared once. This chain uses TRBV11-2 with TRBJ2-1, with D perhaps matching TRBD2 (5 bases). The V gene lost 5 bases and the J gene lost 8 bases, with 16 bases spanning the gap. Germline-derived CDR1 and CDR2 are SGHAT and FQNNGV. This CDR3 contains 14 residues. The CDR3 loop is CASSLSLTKDEQFF. Written as DNA, the CDR3 is TGTGCCAGCAGCCTCTCGCTGACTAAAGATGAGCAGTTCTTC.

The V call is TRBV4-2, the J call TRBJ2-3; D might be TRBD2 (6 bases). The CDR3 loop spans 16 amino acids. CDR1 LGHNA and CDR2 YNFKEQ come from the germline V gene. V was cut by 4 bases and J by 4 bases, with 18 bases left in between. The CDR3 DNA is TGTGCCAGCAGCCGTTGGGAGGACTCGTTGTCAGATACGCAGTATTTT. Protein sequence: CASSRWEDSLSDTQYF.

The rearrangement uses TRBV15 and TRBJ2-5, with a possible D match to TRBD1 (6 bases). Per the germline V gene, CDR1 is LNHNV and CDR2 is YYDKDF (reference sequence). Trimming shortened V by 3 bases and J by 5 bases, and 13 bases separated the two germline ends. The CDR3 length is 14 residues. The chain's CDR3 is CATSRGATAETQYF. The CDR3 DNA is TGTGCCACCAGCAGGGGGGCCACCGCCGAGACCCAGTACTTC. Combining the CDR3 with reference TRBV15 and TRBJ2-5 gives the whole variable domain DAMVIQNPRYQVTQFGKPVTLSCSQTLNHNVMYWYQQKSSQAPKLLFHYYDKDFNNEADTPDNFQSRRPNTSFCFLDIRSPGLGDTAMYLCATSRGATAETQYFGPGTRLLVL.

The table lists this clone with a count of one. The chain joins TRBV9 to TRBJ1-1; 7 bases match TRBD1. Trimming removed 0 bases from V and 2 bases from J; junction bases left unmatched: 4. Looked up from germline, CDR1 is SGDLS and CDR2 is YYNGEE. This CDR3 has 15 amino acids. This chain's CDR3 is CASSVEEGANTEAFF. CDR3 DNA sequence: TGTGCCAGCAGCGTAGAAGAGGGGGCCAACACTGAAGCTTTCTTT.

This clone was counted a single time. The chain combines TRBV2 with TRBJ1-1; 7 bases are a match to TRBD1. Germline CDR1 SNHLY, CDR2 FYNNEI. V lost 6 bases and J lost 5; bases outside the gene matches: 6. The CDR3 spans 13 residues. This CDR3 is CASRKGAQTEAFF. DNA for the CDR3: TGTGCCAGCAGAAAGGGGGCGCAGACTGAAGCTTTCTTT. Drawing the rest from reference TRBV2 and TRBJ1-1, the complete variable domain is EPEVTQTPSHQVTQMGQEVILRCVPISNHLYFYWYRQILGQKVEFLVSFYNNEISEKSEIFDDQFSVERPDGSNFTLKIRSTKLEDSAMYFCASRKGAQTEAFFGQGTRLTVV.

The DNA of the CDR3 is TGCGCCAGCAGCCAACCTAGCGGGGACAGCTCCTACGAGCAGTACTTC. It yields the protein CASSQPSGDSSYEQYF. J is TRBJ2-7 and V is TRBV4-1; TRBD2 aligns across 9 bases. There are 16 residues in the CDR3. V was pared by 2 bases and J by 0 bases, with 5 bases of the junction left unmatched. The germline V gene encodes CDR1 MGHRA and CDR2 YSYEKL.

The J gene is TRBJ2-5, the V gene TRBV5-6; no clear D. CDR3 size: 11 residues. Trimming cost V 1 base and J 5 bases, with 3 bases left between them. Germline V CDR1 and CDR2: SGHDT, YYEEEE. For the CDR3, the DNA is TGTGCCAGCAGCTTGCGGGAGACCCAGTACTTC. As protein: CASSLRETQYF.

J is TRBJ2-1 and V is TRBV10-2; D not certain. Per the germline V gene, CDR1 is WSHSY and CDR2 is SAAADI. This CDR3 is built from 15 residues. Trimming took off 0 bases at V and 5 bases at J, with 11 bases between the two ends. The CDR3 region is CASSESRKLNNEQFF. The CDR3 nucleotides read TGCGCCAGCAGTGAGTCGAGGAAACTGAACAATGAGCAGTTCTTC.

V gene TRBV7-2 combines with J gene TRBJ2-7; 12 bases fit TRBD2. Per the germline V gene, CDR1 is SGHTA and CDR2 is FQGNSA. The CDR3 consists of 19 residues. V lost 5 bases to trimming and J lost 1 base; unmatched junction nucleotides: 15. The CDR3 spells CASSPPTALAGGPSYEQYF. The CDR3 region has the DNA TGTGCCAGCAGCCCGCCGACCGCGCTAGCGGGAGGGCCATCCTACGAGCAGTACTTC.

V is TRBV27 and J is TRBJ1-5; unclear D gene. This CDR3 region has 14 residues. The germline CDR1 and CDR2 sequences are MNHEY and SMNVEV (reference sequence). The ends were cut back, 6 bases at V and 0 bases at J, with 9 bases in the middle. The CDR3 nucleotides read TGTGCCAGCAGCTACAGCATTAGCAATCAGCCCCAGCATTTT. It codes for CASSYSISNQPQHF.

The rearrangement joins TRBV10-3 to TRBJ2-5, with 9 bases aligning to TRBD1. This CDR3 is 17 amino acids long. Germline-derived CDR1 and CDR2 are ENHRY and SYGVKD. Unmatched junction bases numbered 11, after V lost 0 bases and J lost 6 bases. CDR3 protein: CAISESHGGTGQQTQYF. The CDR3 nucleotides read TGTGCCATCAGTGAGTCGCACGGGGGGACAGGGCAGCAGACCCAGTACTTC.

This sequence joins TRBV13 and TRBJ2-7; 11 nucleotides line up with TRBD2. J lost 4 bases, V lost 0 bases, and 2 bases had no gene match. Germline CDR1 is PRHDT and CDR2 is FYEKMQ (reference sequence). CDR3 length: 15 residues. The CDR3 here is CASSLGLAGGYEQYF. The DNA for the CDR3 is TGTGCCAGCAGCTTAGGCCTAGCGGGAGGATACGAGCAGTACTTC.

V is TRBV25-1 and J is TRBJ1-5; tentative D call: TRBD1 (5 bases). CDR1 is MGHDK and CDR2 is SYGVNS in the germline V gene. This CDR3 comprises 13 residues. Trimming took off 7 bases at V and 3 bases at J, with 10 bases between the two ends. CDR3 loop: CASNKGPNQPQHF. The CDR3 region has the DNA TGTGCCAGCAATAAGGGGCCCAATCAGCCCCAGCATTTT.

The chain recombines TRBV4-1 with TRBJ2-7; 11 nucleotides line up with TRBD2. CDR1 and CDR2 from the germline V gene are MGHRA and YSYEKL. V was clipped by 6 bases and J by 3 bases; unmatched bases: 7. CDR3 size: 15 residues. CDR3 region: CASRQTSGVIYEQYF. The CDR3 coding sequence is TGCGCCAGCAGGCAGACTAGCGGGGTGATCTACGAGCAGTACTTC.

V is TRBV5-1 and J is TRBJ2-5; 8 bases line up with TRBD2. The J segment lost 2 bases and the V segment lost 0 bases, leaving 9 bases of the junction unmatched. Germline CDR1 is SGHRS and CDR2 is YFSETQ. This CDR3 has 17 residues. CDR3 loop: CASSLGVDSGGQETQYF. The CDR3 DNA sequence: TGCGCCAGCAGCTTGGGTGTTGACAGCGGGGGTCAAGAGACCCAGTACTTC.

V is TRBV2 and J is TRBJ1-2; unclear D gene. The CDR3 runs to 15 residues. V was clipped by 9 bases and J by 1 base, with 18 bases between them. Per germline, CDR1 SNHLY and CDR2 FYNNEI. The DNA for the CDR3 is TGTGCCAGTCCGATCGACATCTTTGGTAACTATGGCTACACCTTC. The encoded protein is CASPIDIFGNYGYTF.